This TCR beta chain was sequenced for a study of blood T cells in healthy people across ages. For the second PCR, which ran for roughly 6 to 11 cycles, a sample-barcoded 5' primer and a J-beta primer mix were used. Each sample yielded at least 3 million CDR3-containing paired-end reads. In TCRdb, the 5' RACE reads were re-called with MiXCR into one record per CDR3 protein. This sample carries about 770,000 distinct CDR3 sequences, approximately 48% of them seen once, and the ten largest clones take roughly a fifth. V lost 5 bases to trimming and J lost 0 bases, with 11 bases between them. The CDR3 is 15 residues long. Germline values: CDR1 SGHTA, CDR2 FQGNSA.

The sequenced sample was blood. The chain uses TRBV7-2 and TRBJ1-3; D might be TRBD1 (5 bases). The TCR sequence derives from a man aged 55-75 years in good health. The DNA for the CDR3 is TGTGCCAGCAGCCCCTGGGGGAGCTCTGGAAACACCATATATTTT. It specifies CASSPWGSSGNTIYF.